The 5 T cell receptor beta chains below were found in one sample sequenced in a study of T-cell reconstitution after alpha-beta-depleted transplantation in children. Unique molecular identifiers were built into the TCRbeta library. TCRdb itself ran the PCR reads through MiXCR, one entry per CDR3 protein. Of some 200,000 distinct CDR3 sequences in the sample, around 7.7% are singletons; the top ten hold approximately 34%. The input for sequencing was PBMCs, mostly from graft donor cells, taken 360 days after TCRalphabeta/CD19-depleted stem cell transplant. The receptor set was obtained from a male patient between 2 and 9 years old who had a stem cell transplant for acute myeloid leukemia, so the T cells may come from the graft donor.

This clonotype was seen at least ten times. J is TRBJ2-5 and V is TRBV12-3 or TRBV12-4, with D possibly matching TRBD1 (5 bases). Trimming cost V 3 bases and J 5 bases, with 10 bases left between them. This CDR3 region has 13 residues. The CDR3 reads CASSFREGETQYF. The CDR3 DNA is TGTGCCAGCAGTTTCAGGGAAGGGGAGACCCAGTACTTC.

This chain links TRBV4-1 with TRBJ2-5, with D possibly being TRBD1 or TRBD2 (5 bases each). The CDR3 is made up of 15 amino acids. Trimming left V 4 bases short and J 3 bases short, with 15 bases between. Germline CDR1 and CDR2: MGHRA and YSYEKL. CDR3 residues: CASSPLQAREETQYF. DNA for the CDR3: TGCGCCAGCAGCCCTTTACAGGCGCGGGAAGAGACCCAGTACTTC.

V gene TRBV15 combines with J gene TRBJ2-1, with D perhaps TRBD2 (5 bases). Germline V gene data show CDR1 as LNHNV and CDR2 as YYDKDF (reference sequence). Between the trimmed V and J ends, which lost 0 bases and 9 bases, there was a span of 9 bases. The CDR3 totals 13 residues. CDR3 bases: TGTGCCACCAGCAGAGAAGGCGGGTTTGAGCAGTTCTTC. Translating it yields CATSREGGFEQFF.

This clonotype was observed at least ten times. This chain uses TRBV20-1 with TRBJ2-1; D remains ambiguous. The germline V and J ends were trimmed by 0 bases and 3 bases, with 15 bases remaining between them. The CDR3 covers 16 residues. CDR1 and CDR2 (germline): DFQATT, SNEGSKA (reference sequence). Written as DNA, the CDR3 is TGCAGTGCTAGAGATCGAGTAGCAGTTAACTACAATGAGCAGTTCTTC. Its translation: CSARDRVAVNYNEQFF.

This clonotype was found many times. This chain links TRBV12-3 or TRBV12-4 with TRBJ2-7; D might be TRBD1 or TRBD2, each matching 6 bases. V dropped 3 bases and J dropped 0 bases, with 12 bases sitting between them. The CDR3 is 15 residues long. DNA of the CDR3: TGTGCCAGCAGTTTGGGGGGCCCCCTCTCCTACGAGCAGTACGTC. Amino acids: CASSLGGPLSYEQYV.